These 5 T cell receptor beta chains originate from one sample sequenced in a study of blood T cell repertoires in COVID-19. Profiling relied on immunoSEQ multiplex PCR, and the TCRdb table lists in-frame clones only, not all of them. The top ten clones hold 1.2% of a sample with under 150,000 clones, 88% of them seen once. The specimen was PBMCs or T cells enriched from blood (not recorded which). These receptors originate from a woman in her twenties or thirties with acute COVID-19.

This clone was detected only once. The chain links TRBV28 to TRBJ1-2; 7 bases map to TRBD1. Germline lookup yields CDR1 MDHEN and CDR2 SYDVKM. With 4 bases clipped from V and 4 bases from J, the junction kept 0 bases outside the gene matches. The CDR3 contains 12 residues. The CDR3 is CASSSGGYGYTF. In DNA, the CDR3 is TGTGCCAGCAGTTCAGGGGGCTATGGCTACACCTTC.

The chain joins TRBV24-1 to TRBJ2-3; 9 bases fit TRBD1. Germline values: CDR1 KGHDR, CDR2 SFDVKD. The CDR3 is 15 residues long. V lost 7 bases, J lost 6 bases, and 10 bases stayed unmatched. Written as DNA, the CDR3 is TGTGCCACCAGGGACCGGACAGGGGAGACGGATACGCAGTATTTT. Its translation: CATRDRTGETDTQYF.

V and J are TRBV27 and TRBJ2-7; 8 bases line up with TRBD2. V lost 10 bases to trimming and J lost 4 bases; unmatched junction nucleotides: 12. CDR1 is MNHEY, CDR2 SMNVEV, per germline (reference sequence). This CDR3 region has 14 residues. The CDR3 DNA reads as TGTGCCACCCACCGGGAGGGCCACGGGTACGAGCAGTACTTC. Its protein product is CATHREGHGYEQYF.

V is TRBV4-2 and J is TRBJ1-5; D gene ambiguous. This CDR3 contains 14 residues. The germline V gene has CDR1 LGHNA and CDR2 YNFKEQ. Trimming stripped 0 bases from V and 5 bases from J, with 8 bases between. CDR3 in amino acids: CASSQDYGDQPQHF. CDR3 DNA: TGTGCCAGCAGCCAAGATTACGGGGATCAGCCCCAGCATTTT.

V usage is TRBV5-1 and J usage is TRBJ1-2; tentative D call: TRBD1 (6 bases). CDR3 length: 13 amino acids. Germline loops: CDR1 SGHRS, CDR2 YFSETQ. V gave up 0 bases and J gave up 4 bases, with 7 bases separating them. CDR3 DNA sequence: TGCGCCAGCAGCTTGGGACAGGTCTATGGCTACACCTTC. Translation gives CASSLGQVYGYTF.